These 18 T cell receptor beta chains originate from one sample sequenced in a study of blood T cell repertoires in COVID-19. Clones were read by immunoSEQ multiplex PCR, and TCRdb kept only the in-frame ones, dropping some. The sample lists about 310,000 clones; roughly nine tenths were seen once. The sequenced material came from peripheral blood. These receptors came from a man between 18 and 29 years old with active or convalescent COVID-19.

V and J are TRBV2 and TRBJ2-3; the match to TRBD2 covers 9 bases. Germline trimming cut 4 bases from V and 7 bases from J; bases unmatched to any gene: 9. The CDR3 contains 15 residues. The germline CDR1 and CDR2 sequences are SNHLY and FYNNEI. The CDR3 region has the DNA TGTGCCAGCAGTGGGGGCGGGAGGGCCATAAATACGCAGTATTTT. This translates into CASSGGGRAINTQYF.

The chain is built from TRBV7-3 and TRBJ2-3; D is unresolved. Trimming took off 4 bases at V and 3 bases at J, with 8 bases between the two ends. The CDR3 consists of 13 residues. Germline V gives CDR1 SGHTA, CDR2 FQGTGA. This chain's CDR3 is CASSSKLTDTQYF. CDR3 DNA sequence: TGTGCCAGCAGCTCAAAGCTAACAGATACGCAGTATTTT.

The J gene is TRBJ1-5, the V gene TRBV12-2; TRBD1, the table's D call, was not compared with the DNA. TRBV12-2 counts as a pseudogene. The CDR3 is 19 residues long. CDR3 bases: TGTGCAAGTCGCTTAGCGCAATATTTGGGGCGCCAGGGCGGTCAGCCCCAGCATTTT. The encoded protein is CASRLAQYLGRQGGQPQHF.

This chain uses TRBV28 with TRBJ2-7; D might be TRBD1 (8 bases). V dropped 10 bases and J dropped 5 bases, with 18 bases sitting between them. The CDR3 totals 13 residues. Per the germline V gene, CDR1 is MDHEN and CDR2 is SYDVKM. The CDR3 protein is CATDQQGGDEQYF. The CDR3 DNA sequence: TGTGCCACAGACCAACAGGGGGGGGACGAGCAGTACTTC.

The genes are TRBV7-2 and TRBJ1-2, with TRBD1 as a possible D gene (6 bases). Germline V gene lookup returns CDR1 SGHTA and CDR2 FQGNSA. V lost 3 bases to trimming and J lost 8 bases, with 19 bases between them. This CDR3 contains 15 residues. The DNA of the CDR3 is TGTGCCAGCAGCTTGGGGGCAGGTCCCTCCTGGGGCTACACCTTC. Translation: CASSLGAGPSWGYTF. Combining the CDR3 with reference TRBV7-2 and TRBJ1-2 gives the whole variable domain GAGVSQSPSNKVTEKGKDVELRCDPISGHTALYWYRQSLGQGLEFLIYFQGNSAPDKSGLPSDRFSAERTGGSVSTLTIQRTQQEDSAVYLCASSLGAGPSWGYTFGSGTRLTVV.

This chain connects TRBV9 to TRBJ1-1; the D is unclear. The germline V gene has CDR1 SGDLS and CDR2 YYNGEE. V was shortened by 0 bases and J by 6 bases, with 12 bases between the two germline ends. The CDR3 loop spans 14 amino acids. The CDR3 nucleotides are TGTGCCAGCAGCGTAGTTGGGGTTAGCGCTGAAGCTTTCTTT. It codes for CASSVVGVSAEAFF.

This rearrangement joins TRBV28 to TRBJ1-2; 7 nucleotides align to TRBD1. J gave up 4 bases and V 7 bases, and 9 bases lay outside the gene matches. The V gene's germline CDR1 is MDHEN and CDR2 SYDVKM. The CDR3 runs to 14 residues. The CDR3 spells CASTLTGQTYGYTF. The CDR3 coding sequence is TGTGCCAGCACCCTAACGGGACAGACCTATGGCTACACCTTC.

The sample holds a few counts of this clone. The V call is TRBV27, the J call TRBJ2-7; a possible D gene is TRBD2 (5 bases). Germline assignment: CDR1 MNHEY and CDR2 SMNVEV (reference sequence). The CDR3 is made up of 13 amino acids. Trimming took off 5 bases at V and 3 bases at J, with 11 bases between the two ends. The DNA of the CDR3 is TGTGCCAGCAGTCCCAGAGGGATCTACGAGCAGTACTTC. Its protein product is CASSPRGIYEQYF.

The chain combines TRBV5-6 with TRBJ1-2, with TRBD1 as a possible D gene (6 bases). Looked up from germline, CDR1 is SGHDT and CDR2 is YYEEEE. The V end lost 4 bases, the J end lost 7 bases, and 17 bases lay between the germline ends. CDR3 length equals 14 residues. The CDR3 nucleotides are TGTGCCAGCAGCCCCGGACAGCGATTTGGTGGCTACACCTTC. This encodes CASSPGQRFGGYTF.

The DNA for the CDR3 is TGTGCCAGCAGCGTATTATACGAGCAGTACTTC. Amino acids: CASSVLYEQYF. The chain carries TRBV7-9 and TRBJ2-7; D is uncertain. Germline CDR1 is SEHNR and CDR2 is FQNEAQ (reference sequence). CDR3 length: 11 residues. The germline V and J ends were trimmed by 5 bases and 4 bases, with 6 bases remaining between them.

This chain connects TRBV11-2 to TRBJ2-1; weak D call: TRBD1 (5 bases). Germline loops: CDR1 SGHAT, CDR2 FQNNGV. The CDR3 covers 12 residues. V was shortened by 2 bases and J by 12 bases, with 11 bases between the two germline ends. Here the CDR3 DNA reads TGTGCCAGCAGCTTATCCCCAGGGTCGCAGTTCTTC. It codes for CASSLSPGSQFF.

The rearrangement uses TRBV6-5 and TRBJ1-5; 7 nucleotides agree with TRBD1. The CDR3 loop spans 15 amino acids. Germline loops: CDR1 MNHEY, CDR2 SVGAGI. Trimming at V came to 6 bases and at J to 4 bases, leaving 9 bases not matched to a gene. The CDR3 coding sequence is TGTGCCAGCAGCATTCAGAAGGGGGCAAATCAGCCCCAGCATTTT. Protein sequence: CASSIQKGANQPQHF.

The CDR3 DNA sequence: TGCGCCAGCAGCCAAGGGGCGGCGACTAGCGGGGGGGAGGATACGCAGTATTTT. Translated: CASSQGAATSGGEDTQYF. The V gene is TRBV4-1, the J gene TRBJ2-3; 14 nucleotides match TRBD2. This CDR3 region has 18 residues. Germline values: CDR1 MGHRA, CDR2 YSYEKL. Losses at the gene ends were 1 base for V and 6 bases for J; bases not matched to a gene: 9.

This clone occurred a few times. This chain uses TRBV7-8 with TRBJ1-6, with D perhaps matching TRBD1 (5 bases). Trimming removed 2 bases from V and 8 bases from J, with 10 bases in between. Per the germline V gene, CDR1 is SGHVS and CDR2 is FQNEAQ. This CDR3 is 14 amino acids long. Written as DNA, the CDR3 is TGTGCCAGCAGCTTATCAGGGAACGATTCACCCCTCCACTTT. This sequence encodes CASSLSGNDSPLHF. Looking up the rest from reference TRBV7-8 and TRBJ1-6 gives the full variable domain: GAGVSQSPRYKVAKRGQDVALRCDPISGHVSLFWYQQALGQGPEFLTYFQNEAQLDKSGLPSDRFFAERPEGSVSTLKIQRTQQEDSAVYLCASSLSGNDSPLHFGNGTRLTVT.

V is TRBV18 and J is TRBJ1-1; 11 bases are shared with TRBD1. CDR3 size: 16 residues. V lost 5 bases and J lost 7; bases outside the gene matches: 12. Germline lookup yields CDR1 KGHSH and CDR2 LQKENI. CDR3 nucleotides: TGTGCCAGCTCAACCTTAGGACAGGGGGCATCTCGTGAAGCTTTCTTT. It translates to CASSTLGQGASREAFF.

V usage is TRBV28 and J usage is TRBJ2-3; tentative D call: TRBD1 (6 bases). Germline assignment: CDR1 MDHEN and CDR2 SYDVKM. CDR3 length: 14 residues. V lost 1 base to trimming and J lost 7 bases, with 12 bases between them. The CDR3 region is CASSLLAGAYTQYF. CDR3 sequence (DNA): TGTGCCAGCAGTTTATTAGCAGGGGCCTATACGCAGTATTTT.

The CDR3 region has the DNA TGTGCCAGCAGCCCAGGCCTACTAGCGGGAGGACATACCGGGGAGCTGTTTTTT. Encoded protein: CASSPGLLAGGHTGELFF. V usage is TRBV11-3 and J usage is TRBJ2-2, with 12 bases that match TRBD2. V gave up 5 bases and J gave up 5 bases; unmatched junction bases: 12. The CDR3 runs to 18 residues. CDR1 and CDR2 (germline): SGHNT, YENEEA. The complete variable domain, with remaining parts taken from reference TRBV11-3 and TRBJ2-2, reads EAGVVQSPRYKIIEKKQPVAFWCNPISGHNTLYWYLQNLGQGPELLIRYENEEAVDDSQLPKDRFSAERLKGVDSTLKIQPAELGDSAVYLCASSPGLLAGGHTGELFFGEGSRLTVL.

This clone appeared a single time. The chain couples TRBV5-1 to TRBJ2-7; 9 bases are a match to TRBD1. The CDR3 is 15 residues long. Germline assignment: CDR1 SGHRS and CDR2 YFSETQ. V gave up 6 bases and J gave up 6 bases; unmatched junction bases: 13. The CDR3 sequence is CASKLTGTGLFEQYF. The CDR3 bases are TGCGCCAGCAAACTAACCGGGACAGGGCTTTTCGAGCAGTACTTC.